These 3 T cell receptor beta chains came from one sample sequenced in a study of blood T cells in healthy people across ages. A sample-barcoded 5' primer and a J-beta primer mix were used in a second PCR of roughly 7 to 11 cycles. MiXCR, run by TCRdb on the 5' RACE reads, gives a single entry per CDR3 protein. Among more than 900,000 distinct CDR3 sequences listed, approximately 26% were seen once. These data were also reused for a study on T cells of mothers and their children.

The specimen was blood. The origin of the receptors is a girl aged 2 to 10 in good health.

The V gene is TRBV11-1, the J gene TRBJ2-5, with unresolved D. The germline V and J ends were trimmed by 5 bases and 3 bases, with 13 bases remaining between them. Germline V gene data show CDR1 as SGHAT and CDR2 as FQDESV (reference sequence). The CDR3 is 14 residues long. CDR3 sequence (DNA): TGTGCCAGCAGCCGTCGTGCAGCTGAAGAGACCCAGTACTTC. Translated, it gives CASSRRAAEETQYF.

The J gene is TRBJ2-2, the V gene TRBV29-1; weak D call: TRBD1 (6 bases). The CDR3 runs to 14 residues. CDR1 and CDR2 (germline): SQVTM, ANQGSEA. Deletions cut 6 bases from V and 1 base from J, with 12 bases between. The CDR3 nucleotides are TGCAGCGTGTGGACAGAAGGGAACACCGGGGAGCTGTTTTTT. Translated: CSVWTEGNTGELFF.

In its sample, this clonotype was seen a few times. CDR3 in amino acids: CASSQVPSGVNEQFF. CDR3 bases: TGTGCCAGCAGCCAAGTCCCTAGCGGGGTCAATGAGCAGTTCTTC. The J gene is TRBJ2-1, the V gene TRBV3-1, with TRBD2 matching 9 bases. J gave up 6 bases and V 1 base, and 4 bases lay outside the gene matches. CDR1 and CDR2 from the germline V gene are LGHDT and YNNKEL (reference sequence). The CDR3 is 15 amino acids.